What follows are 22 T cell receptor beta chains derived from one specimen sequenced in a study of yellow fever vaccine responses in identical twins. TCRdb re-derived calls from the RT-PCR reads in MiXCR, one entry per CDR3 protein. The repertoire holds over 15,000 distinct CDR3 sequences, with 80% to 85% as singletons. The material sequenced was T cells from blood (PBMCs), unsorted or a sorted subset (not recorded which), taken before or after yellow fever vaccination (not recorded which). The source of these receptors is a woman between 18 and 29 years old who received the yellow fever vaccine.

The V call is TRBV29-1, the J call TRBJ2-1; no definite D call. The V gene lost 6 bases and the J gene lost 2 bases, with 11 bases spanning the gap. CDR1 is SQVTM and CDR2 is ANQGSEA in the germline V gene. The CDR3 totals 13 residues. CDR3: CSVQDTTYNEQFF. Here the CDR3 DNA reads TGCAGCGTCCAGGATACCACCTACAATGAGCAGTTCTTC.

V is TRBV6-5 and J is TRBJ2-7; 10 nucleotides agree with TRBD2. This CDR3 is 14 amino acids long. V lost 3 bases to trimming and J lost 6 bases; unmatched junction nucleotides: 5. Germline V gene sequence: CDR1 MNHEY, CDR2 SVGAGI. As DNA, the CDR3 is TGTGCCAGCAGTTATGTGCTAGCGGGAGTCGAGCAGTACTTC. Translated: CASSYVLAGVEQYF.

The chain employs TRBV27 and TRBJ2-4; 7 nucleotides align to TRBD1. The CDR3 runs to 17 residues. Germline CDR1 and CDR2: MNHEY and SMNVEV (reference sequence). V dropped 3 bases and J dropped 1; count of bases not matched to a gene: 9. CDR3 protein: CASSLKQGTTAKNIQYF. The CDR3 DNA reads TGTGCCAGCAGTTTGAAACAGGGGACGACGGCCAAAAACATTCAGTACTTC.

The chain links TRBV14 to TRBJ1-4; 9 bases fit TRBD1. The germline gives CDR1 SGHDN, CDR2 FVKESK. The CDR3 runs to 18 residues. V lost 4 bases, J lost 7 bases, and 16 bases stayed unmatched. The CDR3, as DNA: TGTGCCAGCAGCCCCACCAAAATACAGGGGGCGGGAGGTGAAAAACTGTTTTTT. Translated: CASSPTKIQGAGGEKLFF.

The CDR3 sequence: CSVALNYGYTF. CDR3 nucleotide sequence: TGCAGCGTTGCGCTTAACTATGGCTACACCTTC. The chain is built from TRBV29-1 and TRBJ1-2; D is unresolved. Trimming removed 4 bases at V and 1 base at J, with 4 bases between. CDR1 and CDR2 (germline): SQVTM, ANQGSEA. The CDR3 has 11 residues.

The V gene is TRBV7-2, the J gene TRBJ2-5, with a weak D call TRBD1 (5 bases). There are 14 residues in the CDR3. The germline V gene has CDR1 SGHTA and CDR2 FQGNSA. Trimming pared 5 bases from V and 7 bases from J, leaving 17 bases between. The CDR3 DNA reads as TGTGCCAGCAGCCCAGGGAATAGGGCCGGGACCCAGTACTTC. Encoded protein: CASSPGNRAGTQYF.

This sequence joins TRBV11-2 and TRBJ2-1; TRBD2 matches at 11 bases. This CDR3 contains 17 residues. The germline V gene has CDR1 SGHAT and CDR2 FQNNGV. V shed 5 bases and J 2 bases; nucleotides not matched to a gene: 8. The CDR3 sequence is CASSHPSGLAAYNEQFF. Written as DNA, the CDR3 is TGTGCCAGCAGCCACCCCTCGGGACTAGCGGCCTACAATGAGCAGTTCTTC.

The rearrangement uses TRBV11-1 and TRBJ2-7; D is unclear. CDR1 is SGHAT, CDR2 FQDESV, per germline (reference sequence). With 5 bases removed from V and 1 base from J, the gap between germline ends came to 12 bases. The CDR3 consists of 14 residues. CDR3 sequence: CASSPVRFSYEQYF. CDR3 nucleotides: TGTGCCAGCAGCCCCGTCAGGTTTTCCTACGAGCAGTACTTC.

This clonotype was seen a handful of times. The CDR3 sequence is CATSDPIPGQGKDEQFF. CDR3 bases: TGTGCCACCAGTGATCCTATCCCGGGACAGGGTAAAGATGAGCAGTTCTTC. The rearrangement links TRBV24-1 to TRBJ2-1, with 9 bases fitting TRBD1. The V segment lost 3 bases and the J segment 8 bases; nucleotides outside the gene matches: 13. Germline V lookup: CDR1 KGHDR, CDR2 SFDVKD. The CDR3 extends over 17 amino acids.

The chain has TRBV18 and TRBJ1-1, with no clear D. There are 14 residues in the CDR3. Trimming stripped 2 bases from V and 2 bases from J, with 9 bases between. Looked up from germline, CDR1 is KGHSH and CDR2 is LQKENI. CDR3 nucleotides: TGTGCCAGCTCACCAGACCAATCTAACACTGAAGCTTTCTTT. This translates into CASSPDQSNTEAFF.

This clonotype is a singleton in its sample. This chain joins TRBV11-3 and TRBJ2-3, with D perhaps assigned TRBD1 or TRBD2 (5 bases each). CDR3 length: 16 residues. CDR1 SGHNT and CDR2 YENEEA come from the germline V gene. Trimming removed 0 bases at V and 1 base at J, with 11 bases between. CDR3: CASSLEPGPRTDTQYF. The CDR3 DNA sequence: TGTGCCAGCAGCTTAGAACCGGGACCCCGCACAGATACGCAGTATTTT.

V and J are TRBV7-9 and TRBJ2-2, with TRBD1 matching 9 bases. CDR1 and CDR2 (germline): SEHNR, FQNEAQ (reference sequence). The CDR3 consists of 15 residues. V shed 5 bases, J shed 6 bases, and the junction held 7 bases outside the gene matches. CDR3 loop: CASSPRDRDAGELFF. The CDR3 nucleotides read TGTGCCAGCAGCCCCCGGGACAGGGATGCCGGGGAGCTGTTTTTT.

This chain's CDR3 is CASSPPVQGGSTDTQYF. The CDR3 DNA reads TGTGCCAGCAGCCCCCCGGTACAGGGGGGAAGCACAGATACGCAGTATTTT. The V and J genes are TRBV11-1 and TRBJ2-3, with 8 bases matching TRBD1. Germline lookup yields CDR1 SGHAT and CDR2 FQDESV (reference sequence). V was pared by 5 bases and J by 0 bases, with 10 bases of the junction left unmatched. This CDR3 is 17 amino acids long.

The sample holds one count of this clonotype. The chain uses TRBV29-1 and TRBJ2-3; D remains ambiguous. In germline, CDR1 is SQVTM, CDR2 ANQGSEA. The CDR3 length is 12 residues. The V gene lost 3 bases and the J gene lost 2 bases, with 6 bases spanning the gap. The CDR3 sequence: CSVEAITDTQYF. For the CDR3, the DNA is TGCAGCGTTGAGGCGATCACAGATACGCAGTATTTT.

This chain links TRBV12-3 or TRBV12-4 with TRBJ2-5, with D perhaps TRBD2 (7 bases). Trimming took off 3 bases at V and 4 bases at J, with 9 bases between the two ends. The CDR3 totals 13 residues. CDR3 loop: CASSFGGPETQYF. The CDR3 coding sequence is TGTGCCAGCAGTTTCGGGGGGCCAGAGACCCAGTACTTC.

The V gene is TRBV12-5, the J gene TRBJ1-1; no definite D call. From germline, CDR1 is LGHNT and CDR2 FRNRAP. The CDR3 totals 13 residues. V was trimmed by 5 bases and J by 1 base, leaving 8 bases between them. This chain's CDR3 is CASGLTENTEAFF. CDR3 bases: TGTGCTAGTGGTCTGACTGAGAACACTGAAGCTTTCTTT.

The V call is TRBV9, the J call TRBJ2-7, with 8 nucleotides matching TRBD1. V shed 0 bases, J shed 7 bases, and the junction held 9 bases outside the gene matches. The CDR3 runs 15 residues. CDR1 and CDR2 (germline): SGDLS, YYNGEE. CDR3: CASSVVGQGTSEQYF. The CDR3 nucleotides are TGTGCCAGCAGCGTAGTTGGACAGGGAACTTCGGAGCAGTACTTC.

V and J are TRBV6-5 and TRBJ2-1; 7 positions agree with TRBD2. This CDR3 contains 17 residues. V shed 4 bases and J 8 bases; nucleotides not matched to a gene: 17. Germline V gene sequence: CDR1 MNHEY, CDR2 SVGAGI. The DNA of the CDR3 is TGTGCCAGCAGTTCCCTCTCCCGGGGAGGGCCCCGAGATGAGCAGTTCTTC. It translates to CASSSLSRGGPRDEQFF.

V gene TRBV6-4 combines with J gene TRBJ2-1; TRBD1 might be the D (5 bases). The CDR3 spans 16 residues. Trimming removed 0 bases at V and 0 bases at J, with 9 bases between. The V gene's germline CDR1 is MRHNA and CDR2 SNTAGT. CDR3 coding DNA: TGTGCCAGCAGTGACTCTACTCAGGGCTCCTACAATGAGCAGTTCTTC. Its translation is CASSDSTQGSYNEQFF.

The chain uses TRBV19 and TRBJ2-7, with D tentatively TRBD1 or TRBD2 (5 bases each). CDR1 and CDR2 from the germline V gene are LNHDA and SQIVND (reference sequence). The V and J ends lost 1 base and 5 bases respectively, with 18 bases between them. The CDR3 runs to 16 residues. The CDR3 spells CASSIVPRDGLNEQYF. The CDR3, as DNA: TGTGCCAGTAGTATAGTTCCCCGGGACGGCCTCAACGAGCAGTACTTC. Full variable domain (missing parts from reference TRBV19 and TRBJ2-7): DGGITQSPKYLFRKEGQNVTLSCEQNLNHDAMYWYRQDPGQGLRLIYYSQIVNDFQKGDIAEGYSVSREKKESFPLTVTSAQKNPTAFYLCASSIVPRDGLNEQYFGPGTRLTVT.

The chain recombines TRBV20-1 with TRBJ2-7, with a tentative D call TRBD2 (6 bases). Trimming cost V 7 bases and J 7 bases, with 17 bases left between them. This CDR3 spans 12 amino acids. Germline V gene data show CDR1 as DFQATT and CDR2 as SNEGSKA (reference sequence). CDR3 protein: CSVFVGGSEQYF. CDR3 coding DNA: TGCAGTGTGTTTGTGGGAGGTAGTGAGCAGTACTTC.

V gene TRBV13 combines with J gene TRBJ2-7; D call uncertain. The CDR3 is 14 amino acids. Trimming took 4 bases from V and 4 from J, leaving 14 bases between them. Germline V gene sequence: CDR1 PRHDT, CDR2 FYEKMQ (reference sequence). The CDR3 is CASSSVTPPYEQYF. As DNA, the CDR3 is TGTGCCAGCAGCTCAGTGACACCACCTTACGAGCAGTACTTC.